Following are 31 T cell receptor beta chains from one sample sequenced in a study of CD8 T cells in ankylosing spondylitis (dated by TCRdb to about 2017). No antigen has been assigned to these receptors. The method behind the library was 5' RACE. Sequencing used an Illumina HiSeq 2500. The raw public data were reprocessed by TCRdb itself: fastp quality trimming at Q25, MiXCR clonotype calling, in-frame beta chains only. Rows with a matching CDR3 protein are joined into one entry that keeps the most common DNA and genes. The sample has 350,000 or so distinct CDR3 sequences on record, 6.5% to 10% of them singletons. Just over 14% of the sample is taken by the ten largest. What the work shows at the level of the full study, not this receptor alone: Blood from ankylosing spondylitis patients appeared to be characterized by a TCR beta motif composed of 7 to 9 highly homologous amino acid variants.

The source material was blood, either unsorted or a sorted T cell fraction (not recorded which). These receptors came from a male donor with ankylosing spondylitis.

This clonotype was seen more than once but under ten times. J is TRBJ2-1 and V is TRBV2, with D perhaps matching TRBD2 (7 bases). V was pared by 2 bases and J by 7 bases, with 18 bases between. Looked up from germline, CDR1 is SNHLY and CDR2 is FYNNEI. The CDR3 covers 16 residues. The CDR3 coding sequence is TGTGCCAGCAGTGAACAGGGGCGGGAGTTTCAAAATGAGCAGTTCTTC. It specifies CASSEQGREFQNEQFF.

The rearrangement joins TRBV24-1 to TRBJ2-2; D call uncertain. The CDR3 length is 17 residues. Trimming shortened V by 0 bases and J by 0 bases, and 10 bases separated the two germline ends. CDR1 is KGHDR and CDR2 is SFDVKD in the germline V gene. CDR3 loop: CATSDLRSPANTGELFF. The DNA of the CDR3 is TGTGCCACCAGTGATTTGCGGTCACCCGCGAACACCGGGGAGCTGTTTTTT.

This chain uses TRBV13 with TRBJ2-5; D is unclear. The CDR3 extends over 14 amino acids. Germline CDR1 is PRHDT and CDR2 is FYEKMQ (reference sequence). V lost 1 base to trimming and J lost 2 bases, with 8 bases between them. As DNA, the CDR3 is TGTGCCAGCAGCTTAGTATCCAGACAAGAGACCCAGTACTTC. This encodes CASSLVSRQETQYF.

This clonotype was seen only a few times. The CDR3 nucleotides read TGTGCCAGCGGGGCATTCGACACTGAAGCTTTCTTT. Translated, it gives CASGAFDTEAFF. The chain links TRBV2 to TRBJ1-1; D is possibly TRBD1 (5 bases). Trimming cost V 8 bases and J 3 bases, with 10 bases left between them. The CDR3 has 12 amino acids. Germline loops: CDR1 SNHLY, CDR2 FYNNEI.

This clonotype was seen a few times. The chain carries TRBV6-1 and TRBJ2-3, with D perhaps TRBD2 (5 bases). Germline V CDR1 and CDR2: MNHNS, SASEGT. This CDR3 is built from 14 residues. V shed 7 bases and J shed 6 bases, with 17 bases lying between them. The CDR3 loop is CASNTIGESDTQYF. CDR3 bases: TGTGCCAGCAACACCATCGGGGAGAGCGATACGCAGTATTTT.

The chain joins TRBV20-1 to TRBJ1-6, with TRBD1 matching 10 bases. In germline, CDR1 is DFQATT, CDR2 SNEGSKA (reference sequence). Trimming at V came to 6 bases and at J to 8 bases, leaving 1 base not matched to a gene. The CDR3 loop spans 12 amino acids. The chain's CDR3 is CSAGTGDSPLHF. DNA of the CDR3: TGCAGTGCAGGGACAGGGGATTCACCCCTCCACTTT.

This clonotype was picked up one time. The chain carries TRBV23-1 and TRBJ1-4, with TRBD1 matching over 7 bases. TRBV23-1 is an ORF; its function is uncertain. The trim removed 6 bases at V and 1 base at J, leaving 2 bases unmatched. CDR3 length: 14 amino acids. CDR3 DNA sequence: TGCGCCAGCAGCACAGGGGAAACTAATGAAAAACTGTTTTTT. Protein sequence: CASSTGETNEKLFF.

This clonotype was recorded many times. The V gene is TRBV4-3, the J gene TRBJ2-2; TRBD1 might be the D (6 bases). This CDR3 spans 17 amino acids. Looked up from germline, CDR1 is LGHNA and CDR2 is YSLEER. The ends were cut back, 0 bases at V and 4 bases at J, with 15 bases in the middle. This chain's CDR3 is CASSQEDRAFGTGELFF. As DNA, the CDR3 is TGCGCCAGCAGCCAAGAGGACAGAGCTTTCGGCACCGGGGAGCTGTTTTTT.

The gene calls are TRBV28 and TRBJ2-7; D remains ambiguous. CDR1 is MDHEN and CDR2 is SYDVKM in the germline V gene. The CDR3 consists of 10 residues. Trimming pared 4 bases from V and 4 bases from J, leaving 2 bases between. The CDR3 coding sequence is TGTGCCAGCAGTTGGTACGAGCAGTACTTC. Its protein product is CASSWYEQYF.

This clonotype appeared many times. The chain has TRBV28 and TRBJ2-1; D is undetermined. This CDR3 spans 11 amino acids. V gave up 10 bases and J gave up 15 bases, with 19 bases separating them. The germline V gene has CDR1 MDHEN and CDR2 SYDVKM. CDR3 nucleotides: TGTGCCACCGGGCTGGAAGGGTTTTTGTTCTTC. Its protein product is CATGLEGFLFF.

The chain couples TRBV7-3 to TRBJ1-1; 8 bases match TRBD1. Germline lookup yields CDR1 SGHTA and CDR2 FQGTGA. J gave up 11 bases and V 6 bases, and 14 bases lay outside the gene matches. The CDR3 has 14 residues. The CDR3 bases are TGTGCCAGCAGTTTCGAGGGGGGGACAGGCGGCGCTTTCTTT. It codes for CASSFEGGTGGAFF.

The rearrangement links TRBV2 to TRBJ2-5, with 13 bases lining up with TRBD2. Trimming removed 6 bases from V and 2 bases from J; junction bases left unmatched: 0. The length of the CDR3 is 14 residues. Germline V gene sequence: CDR1 SNHLY, CDR2 FYNNEI. CDR3 region: CASRGLAGQETQYF. In DNA form, the CDR3 reads TGTGCCAGCAGGGGACTAGCGGGACAAGAGACCCAGTACTTC.

There are many counts of this clonotype. The rearrangement links TRBV11-3 to TRBJ2-2, with unresolved D. Germline values: CDR1 SGHNT, CDR2 YENEEA. Trimming stripped 5 bases from V and 5 bases from J, with 9 bases between. The CDR3 has 13 residues. CDR3: CASSPLRTGELFF. CDR3 nucleotides: TGTGCCAGCAGCCCTCTGAGAACCGGGGAGCTGTTTTTT.

This clonotype was seen a handful of times. This chain joins TRBV4-2 and TRBJ2-7; 8 bases agree with TRBD1. This CDR3 is 15 amino acids long. The germline V gene encodes CDR1 LGHNA and CDR2 YNFKEQ. Losses at the gene ends were 4 bases for V and 2 bases for J; bases not matched to a gene: 7. The CDR3 DNA follows: TGTGCCAGCAGCCGGGGACAGGCCCAACCCTACGAGCAGTACTTC. It translates to CASSRGQAQPYEQYF.

With regard to this clonotype: The germline gene is not matched at one end of the junction; a read error may be the cause. V is TRBV6-1 and J is TRBJ2-7, with TRBD2 matching over 8 bases. The CDR3 contains 15 residues. Per the germline V gene, CDR1 is MNHNS and CDR2 is SASEGT. CDR3 sequence (DNA): TGTGCCAGCAGTGAGGGCCTATTGGGACTAGGTACTCCAAACTTC. It is translated as CASSEGLLGLGTPNF.

There are a few counts of this clonotype. This chain links TRBV20-1 with TRBJ1-4, with a tentative D call TRBD1 (6 bases). This CDR3 spans 15 amino acids. Germline V gene lookup returns CDR1 DFQATT and CDR2 SNEGSKA (reference sequence). V was clipped by 3 bases and J by 3 bases, with 14 bases between them. The DNA for the CDR3 is TGCAGTGCTAGTTTTAGGGACACCTCTAATGAAAAACTGTTTTTT. Its translation is CSASFRDTSNEKLFF.

V gene TRBV7-9 combines with J gene TRBJ1-1; no clear D gene. Deletions cut 6 bases from V and 4 bases from J, with 12 bases between. The CDR3 loop spans 13 amino acids. CDR1 is SEHNR, CDR2 FQNEAQ, per germline (reference sequence). CDR3 sequence (DNA): TGTGCCAGCAGAAGTGTTTGGAGCACTGAAGCTTTCTTT. Encoded protein: CASRSVWSTEAFF. The whole variable domain, remainder taken from reference TRBV7-9 and TRBJ1-1, is DTGVSQNPRHKITKRGQNVTFRCDPISEHNRLYWYRQTLGQGPEFLTYFQNEAQLEKSRLLSDRFSAERPKGSFSTLEIQRTEQGDSAMYLCASRSVWSTEAFFGQGTRLTVV.

This clonotype was counted between two and nine times. The chain couples TRBV4-1 to TRBJ2-7; D may be TRBD2 (7 bases). V lost 3 bases, J lost 2 bases, and 11 bases lay in between. CDR1 and CDR2 from the germline V gene are MGHRA and YSYEKL. The CDR3 runs to 14 residues. Here the CDR3 DNA reads TGCGCCAGCAGCCAGGGAGGGGGGACCTACGAGCAGTACTTC. Translated, it gives CASSQGGGTYEQYF.

This clonotype was counted many times. The chain combines TRBV19 with TRBJ1-2; D unresolved. Germline V CDR1 and CDR2: LNHDA, SQIVND (reference sequence). This CDR3 spans 14 amino acids. V shed 10 bases and J shed 1 base, with 16 bases lying between them. Written as DNA, the CDR3 is TGTGCCACTCTTGCAGGCGGAGGTAACTATGGCTACACCTTC. It codes for CATLAGGGNYGYTF.

This clonotype was seen more than once but under ten times. The rearrangement uses TRBV5-1 and TRBJ2-4, with D unclear. Trimming took off 0 bases at V and 6 bases at J, with 10 bases between the two ends. CDR1 SGHRS and CDR2 YFSETQ come from the germline V gene. This CDR3 is built from 14 residues. The CDR3 sequence: CASSLAPTRNIQYF. In nucleotides, the CDR3 is TGCGCCAGCAGCTTGGCCCCGACAAGAAACATTCAGTACTTC.

This sequence joins TRBV7-9 and TRBJ1-1; D ambiguous. The length of the CDR3 is 14 residues. Germline V gene sequence: CDR1 SEHNR, CDR2 FQNEAQ (reference sequence). Deletions cut 11 bases from V and 0 bases from J, with 16 bases between. The CDR3 region has the DNA TGTGCCGGAAGGTCCCTGAGGGTGAACACTGAAGCTTTCTTT. Its protein is CAGRSLRVNTEAFF.

This clonotype turned up a few times. V is TRBV2 and J is TRBJ1-2, with TRBD1 as a possible D gene (6 bases). Germline CDR1 reads SNHLY; CDR2 reads FYNNEI. The length of the CDR3 is 17 residues. With 4 bases removed from V and 2 bases from J, the gap between germline ends came to 20 bases. The CDR3 region has the DNA TGTGCCAGCAGTGGAGAGACAGGTCCTCCCGGCAACTATGGCTACACCTTC. Its protein is CASSGETGPPGNYGYTF.

This rearrangement joins TRBV12-3 or TRBV12-4 to TRBJ1-1, with D unclear. The length of the CDR3 is 13 residues. V was cut by 7 bases and J by 1 base, with 10 bases left in between. CDR3 protein: CASTPWENTEAFF. CDR3 bases: TGTGCCAGCACCCCTTGGGAGAACACTGAAGCTTTCTTT.

This clonotype came up many times. The gene calls are TRBV20-1 and TRBJ1-6; tentative D call: TRBD1 (5 bases). This CDR3 contains 17 residues. The ends were cut back, 6 bases at V and 1 base at J, with 19 bases in the middle. Germline V CDR1 and CDR2: DFQATT, SNEGSKA (reference sequence). The CDR3 protein is CSAPRGRAQSYNSPLHF. The CDR3 DNA reads as TGCAGTGCCCCCAGAGGCAGGGCACAATCCTATAATTCACCCCTCCACTTT.

The chain carries TRBV11-2 and TRBJ2-1; D not resolved. Trimming took 1 base from V and 0 from J, leaving 10 bases between them. This CDR3 comprises 16 residues. CDR1 is SGHAT, CDR2 FQNNGV, per germline. Here the CDR3 DNA reads TGTGCCAGCAGCTTAGTTCCCAGGAACTCCTACAATGAGCAGTTCTTC. Encoded protein: CASSLVPRNSYNEQFF.

The J gene is TRBJ2-2, the V gene TRBV4-1, with D perhaps TRBD2 (6 bases). Germline V gives CDR1 MGHRA, CDR2 YSYEKL. V was clipped by 3 bases and J by 7 bases, with 12 bases between them. The CDR3 contains 14 residues. The CDR3 DNA is TGCGCCAGCAGCCAGGAACCTAGCGTCGGGGAGCTGTTTTTT. Translation gives CASSQEPSVGELFF.

The V gene is TRBV4-1, the J gene TRBJ2-2; a possible D gene is TRBD1 (5 bases). Trimming left V 5 bases short and J 1 base short, with 8 bases between. Germline V gene lookup returns CDR1 MGHRA and CDR2 YSYEKL. This CDR3 comprises 14 residues. Here the CDR3 reads CASSARGNTGELFF. The CDR3 DNA follows: TGCGCCAGCAGCGCAAGGGGGAACACCGGGGAGCTGTTTTTT.

This clonotype was counted between two and nine times. The genes are TRBV5-1 and TRBJ2-3, with 7 bases matching TRBD2. V shed 0 bases and J 4 bases; nucleotides not matched to a gene: 8. The CDR3 consists of 16 residues. Germline assignment: CDR1 SGHRS and CDR2 YFSETQ. The CDR3 sequence is CASSLALAIMADTQYF. The CDR3 DNA reads as TGCGCCAGCAGCTTGGCACTAGCGATTATGGCAGATACGCAGTATTTT. Full variable domain (outside the CDR3, taken from reference TRBV5-1 and TRBJ2-3): KAGVTQTPRYLIKTRGQQVTLSCSPISGHRSVSWYQQTPGQGLQFLFEYFSETQRNKGNFPGRFSGRQFSNSRSEMNVSTLELGDSALYLCASSLALAIMADTQYFGPGTRLTVL.

This clonotype was recorded at least ten times. V usage is TRBV20-1 and J usage is TRBJ2-1, with 9 nucleotides matching TRBD2. The CDR3 contains 16 residues. The germline CDR1 and CDR2 sequences are DFQATT and SNEGSKA (reference sequence). Trimming removed 5 bases from V and 5 bases from J; junction bases left unmatched: 13. CDR3 DNA sequence: TGCAGTGCTGACCCCATGGAAAGCGGGAGGCACAATGAGCAGTTCTTC. It is translated as CSADPMESGRHNEQFF.

V gene TRBV12-3 or TRBV12-4 combines with J gene TRBJ2-7; D is possibly TRBD1 (6 bases). V gave up 5 bases and J gave up 8 bases, with 10 bases separating them. This CDR3 contains 11 residues. The CDR3 region is CASSKGQQQYF. The CDR3 coding sequence is TGTGCCAGCAGTAAAGGACAGCAGCAGTACTTC.

This clonotype was seen a handful of times. The junction and the germline gene differ at one end; a read error may be behind it. The rearrangement links TRBV5-1 to TRBJ1-4, with 10 bases that match TRBD1. CDR1 is SGHRS and CDR2 is YFSETQ in the germline V gene. This CDR3 comprises 19 residues. CDR3 residues: CASSAGTGAARGLNEKLVF. In DNA form, the CDR3 reads TGCGCCAGCAGTGCCGGGACAGGGGCCGCCCGAGGACTTAATGAAAAACTGGTTTTT. The full variable domain, in which reference TRBV5-1 and TRBJ1-4 provide the parts outside the CDR3, is KAGVTQTPRYLIKTRGQQVTLSCSPISGHRSVSWYQQTPGQGLQFLFEYFSETQRNKGNFPGRFSGRQFSNSRSEMNVSTLELGDSALYLCASSAGTGAARGLNEKLVFGSGTQLSVL.